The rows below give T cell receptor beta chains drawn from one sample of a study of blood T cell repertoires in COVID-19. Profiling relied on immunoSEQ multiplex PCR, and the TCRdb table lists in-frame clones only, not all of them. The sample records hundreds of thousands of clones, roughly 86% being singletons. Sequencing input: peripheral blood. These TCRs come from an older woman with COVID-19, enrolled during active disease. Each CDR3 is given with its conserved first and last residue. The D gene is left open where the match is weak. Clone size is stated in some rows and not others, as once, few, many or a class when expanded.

CDR3 DNA: TGTGCCAGCAGCGTAAGCGGCACCGGGGAGCTGTTTTTT
CDR3 protein: CASSVSGTGELFF
V gene: TRBV9
clone size: -
D gene: -
J gene: TRBJ2-2

CDR3 DNA: TGTGCCAGCAGCTCCCGGGGTAGGGATCGAGAGACCCAGTACTTC
CDR3 protein: CASSSRGRDRETQYF
V gene: TRBV5-4
clone size: -
D gene: -
J gene: TRBJ2-5

CDR3 DNA: TGTGCCAGCAGCCGGGACAGTAACTATGGCTACACCTTC
CDR3 protein: CASSRDSNYGYTF
V gene: TRBV7-9
clone size: -
D gene: TRBD1
J gene: TRBJ1-2

CDR3 DNA: TGTGCCAGCAGCTTAGGGGTTATGGGGGGCTACGAGCAGTACTTC
CDR3 protein: CASSLGVMGGYEQYF
V gene: TRBV7-2
clone size: -
D gene: -
J gene: TRBJ2-7

CDR3 DNA: TGCGCCAGCAGCCCCCAGGGCGGGGGGGACACAGATACGCAGTATTTT
CDR3 protein: CASSPQGGGDTDTQYF
V gene: TRBV4-1
clone size: -
D gene: TRBD2
J gene: TRBJ2-3

CDR3 DNA: TGTGCCAGCAGACCACGGGAGAACACCGGGGAGCTGTTTTTT
CDR3 protein: CASRPRENTGELFF
V gene: TRBV2
clone size: -
D gene: -
J gene: TRBJ2-2

CDR3 DNA: TGTGCCAGCAGTGATTTTGCGGGCGTCTCTGGAAACACCATATATTTT
CDR3 protein: CASSDFAGVSGNTIYF
V gene: TRBV2
clone size: -
D gene: -
J gene: TRBJ1-3

CDR3 DNA: TGTGCCAGCAGTCTAGACGCTGTGGATCAGCCCCAGCATTTT
CDR3 protein: CASSLDAVDQPQHF
V gene: TRBV7-9
clone size: once
D gene: -
J gene: TRBJ1-5

CDR3 DNA: TGTGCCAGTAGAAGACAGGGGGCGCGGGCCCAGCATTTT
CDR3 protein: CASRRQGARAQHF
V gene: TRBV19
clone size: -
D gene: TRBD1
J gene: TRBJ1-5

CDR3 DNA: TGCGCCAGCAGCTTGGGGGAGTTCGGGGAGCTGTTTTTT
CDR3 protein: CASSLGEFGELFF
V gene: TRBV5-1
clone size: -
D gene: -
J gene: TRBJ2-2

CDR3 DNA: TGTGCCAGTAGGCCGACAGGGGGCCTGCAGACCCAGTACTTC
CDR3 protein: CASRPTGGLQTQYF
V gene: TRBV19
clone size: -
D gene: TRBD1
J gene: TRBJ2-5

CDR3 DNA: TGTGCCAGCTCCTACAGGGGGAACACTGAAGCTTTCTTT
CDR3 protein: CASSYRGNTEAFF
V gene: TRBV18
clone size: -
D gene: TRBD1
J gene: TRBJ1-1

CDR3 DNA: TGTGCCAGCAGCCCAGGGGGAGATGGCTACACCTTC
CDR3 protein: CASSPGGDGYTF
V gene: TRBV5-6
clone size: -
D gene: TRBD1
J gene: TRBJ1-2

CDR3 DNA: TGTGCCAGCACAAAGACAGGGCTTCGTGCCACTGAAGCTTTCTTT
CDR3 protein: CASTKTGLRATEAFF
V gene: TRBV25-1
clone size: -
D gene: TRBD1
J gene: TRBJ1-1

CDR3 DNA: TGTGCGTCAAGGCCGACTAGCGGGGGGGATACGCAGTATTTT
CDR3 protein: CASRPTSGGDTQYF
V gene: TRBV2
clone size: once
D gene: TRBD2
J gene: TRBJ2-3

CDR3 DNA: TGTGCCAGCAGCTTACTTTTTGGGACACCATATTCACCCCTCCACTTT
CDR3 protein: CASSLLFGTPYSPLHF
V gene: TRBV11-2
clone size: -
D gene: -
J gene: TRBJ1-6

CDR3 DNA: TGTGCCAGCAGCCAAGTCCCCTCGACTAGCGGGGGGGCCTTAGTTGCAGATACGCAGTATTTT
CDR3 protein: CASSQVPSTSGGALVADTQYF
V gene: TRBV3-1/TRBV3-2
clone size: -
D gene: TRBD2
J gene: TRBJ2-3

CDR3 DNA: TGCGCCAGCAGCGGAACAGGGTTCTATGGCTACACCTTC
CDR3 protein: CASSGTGFYGYTF
V gene: TRBV5-1
clone size: -
D gene: -
J gene: TRBJ1-2

CDR3 DNA: TGTGCCAGTAGTATGGAGCCAGACACTGAAGCTTTCTTT
CDR3 protein: CASSMEPDTEAFF
V gene: TRBV19
clone size: once
D gene: -
J gene: TRBJ1-1

CDR3 DNA: TGTGCCAGCAGTTTGCAGGTCGGGGGGCGAGATCAGCCCCAGCATTTT
CDR3 protein: CASSLQVGGRDQPQHF
V gene: TRBV28
clone size: -
D gene: -
J gene: TRBJ1-5

CDR3 DNA: TGCGCCAGCAGCTTAGGAGGGACAGATACGCAGTATTTT
CDR3 protein: CASSLGGTDTQYF
V gene: TRBV5-1
clone size: -
D gene: -
J gene: TRBJ2-3

CDR3 DNA: TGTGCCAGCAGCTTTGGTGGACAGGGGAAGAAAAACATTCAGTACTTC
CDR3 protein: CASSFGGQGKKNIQYF
V gene: TRBV5-6
clone size: -
D gene: TRBD1
J gene: TRBJ2-4

CDR3 DNA: TGTGCCAGCAGCCCTCACATCGACACCGGGGAGCTGTTTTTT
CDR3 protein: CASSPHIDTGELFF
V gene: TRBV11-2
clone size: -
D gene: -
J gene: TRBJ2-2

CDR3 DNA: TGTGCCAGCAGTGCTCCAGACTTTGACCGTCAGCCCCAGCATTTT
CDR3 protein: CASSAPDFDRQPQHF
V gene: TRBV2
clone size: -
D gene: -
J gene: TRBJ1-5

CDR3 DNA: TGTGCCAGCAGCTTAGTAGCGGGGGGATCAGATACGCAGTATTTT
CDR3 protein: CASSLVAGGSDTQYF
V gene: TRBV7-9
clone size: few
D gene: TRBD2
J gene: TRBJ2-3

CDR3 DNA: TGTGCCAGTAGTATTCGGGGGGCGGGCGGCAATCAGCCCCAGCATTTT
CDR3 protein: CASSIRGAGGNQPQHF
V gene: TRBV19
clone size: -
D gene: -
J gene: TRBJ1-5

CDR3 DNA: TGTGCCAGCAGGGAGGGACAGACGAACACTGAAGCTTTCTTT
CDR3 protein: CASREGQTNTEAFF
V gene: TRBV6-5
clone size: -
D gene: TRBD1
J gene: TRBJ1-1

CDR3 DNA: TGTGCCAGCAGCTTAACAGGGGCGTCTAACTTTAACAATGAGCAGTTCTTC
CDR3 protein: CASSLTGASNFNNEQFF
V gene: TRBV7-3
clone size: -
D gene: -
J gene: TRBJ2-1

CDR3 DNA: TGTGCCAGCAGCTTGTACAGGGTAGGGGATTCACCCCTCCACTTT
CDR3 protein: CASSLYRVGDSPLHF
V gene: TRBV7-2
clone size: -
D gene: -
J gene: TRBJ1-6

CDR3 DNA: TGTGCCAGCAGCTTAGACCGCGGATACGAGCAGTACTTC
CDR3 protein: CASSLDRGYEQYF
V gene: TRBV7-2
clone size: -
D gene: -
J gene: TRBJ2-7

CDR3 DNA: TGTGCCAGCAGCCCCAGGACAGGGTCAAACTCATTCACAGATACGCAGTATTTT
CDR3 protein: CASSPRTGSNSFTDTQYF
V gene: TRBV7-2
clone size: -
D gene: TRBD1
J gene: TRBJ2-3

CDR3 DNA: TGTGCCAGCAGCATCGGACAGGGAGGAACTAATGAAAAACTGTTTTTT
CDR3 protein: CASSIGQGGTNEKLFF
V gene: TRBV5-6
clone size: -
D gene: TRBD1
J gene: TRBJ1-4

CDR3 DNA: TGTGCCAGCTCACAAACAGCGAACACCGGGGAGCTGTTTTTT
CDR3 protein: CASSQTANTGELFF
V gene: TRBV18
clone size: few
D gene: -
J gene: TRBJ2-2

CDR3 DNA: TGTGCCAGCAGCCGAGAGTTCTCGAACACTGAAGCTTTCTTT
CDR3 protein: CASSREFSNTEAFF
V gene: TRBV14
clone size: -
D gene: -
J gene: TRBJ1-1

CDR3 DNA: TGTGCCAGCAGCCTCGGGACTCCACAAGAGACCCAGTACTTC
CDR3 protein: CASSLGTPQETQYF
V gene: TRBV3-1/TRBV3-2
clone size: -
D gene: -
J gene: TRBJ2-5

CDR3 DNA: TGTGCCAGCAGGGGCCTCGTTAGCGGGGGGAACACCGGGGAGCTGTTTTTT
CDR3 protein: CASRGLVSGGNTGELFF
V gene: TRBV2
clone size: -
D gene: TRBD2
J gene: TRBJ2-2

CDR3 DNA: TGTGCCAGCAGCTTCCTAGACTACAGCTCCTACAATGAGCAGTTCTTC
CDR3 protein: CASSFLDYSSYNEQFF
V gene: TRBV7-6
clone size: -
D gene: -
J gene: TRBJ2-1

CDR3 DNA: TGTGCCAGCAGCTTAGATACGGGGTACCATGGCTACACCTTC
CDR3 protein: CASSLDTGYHGYTF
V gene: TRBV7-8
clone size: -
D gene: -
J gene: TRBJ1-2

CDR3 DNA: TGTGCCAGCAGCCAGATGGACAGCTCCTACAATGAGCAGTTCTTC
CDR3 protein: CASSQMDSSYNEQFF
V gene: TRBV11-2
clone size: once
D gene: -
J gene: TRBJ2-1

CDR3 DNA: TGTGCCACCAGTGACTCCGGGACTAGCTCCAATGAGCAGTTCTTC
CDR3 protein: CATSDSGTSSNEQFF
V gene: TRBV24-1
clone size: -
D gene: TRBD2
J gene: TRBJ2-1

CDR3 DNA: TGTGCCAGCAGCCTCTCGGGGAGTAGGGCAGATACGCAGTATTTT
CDR3 protein: CASSLSGSRADTQYF
V gene: TRBV7-9
clone size: -
D gene: -
J gene: TRBJ2-3

CDR3 DNA: TGTGCCAGCAGTTACTGGAGGCAGGGGAACTACGAGCAGTACTTC
CDR3 protein: CASSYWRQGNYEQYF
V gene: TRBV6-5
clone size: -
D gene: -
J gene: TRBJ2-7

CDR3 DNA: TGTGCCAGCAGCCAAGGGCACCCCTATGGCTACACCTTC
CDR3 protein: CASSQGHPYGYTF
V gene: TRBV3-1/TRBV3-2
clone size: -
D gene: -
J gene: TRBJ1-2

CDR3 DNA: TGTGCCAGCAGCTCGGAGACAGGGTGGCAGTACTTC
CDR3 protein: CASSSETGWQYF
V gene: TRBV5-4
clone size: -
D gene: TRBD1
J gene: TRBJ2-7

CDR3 DNA: TGTGCCAGCTCACCGGGACAGACCGTCACTGAAGCTTTCTTT
CDR3 protein: CASSPGQTVTEAFF
V gene: TRBV19
clone size: -
D gene: TRBD1
J gene: TRBJ1-1

CDR3 DNA: TGTGCCAGTAGTATCGTTGACAGGGTAAACGAGCAGTACTTC
CDR3 protein: CASSIVDRVNEQYF
V gene: TRBV19
clone size: -
D gene: TRBD1
J gene: TRBJ2-7

CDR3 DNA: TGCGCCAGCAGCTACACGGGACAGGGGTACGAGCAGTACTTC
CDR3 protein: CASSYTGQGYEQYF
V gene: TRBV5-1
clone size: -
D gene: TRBD1
J gene: TRBJ2-7

CDR3 DNA: TGTGCCAGCAGCCGACGGGTGTCCTACGAGCAGTACTTC
CDR3 protein: CASSRRVSYEQYF
V gene: TRBV3-1/TRBV3-2
clone size: -
D gene: -
J gene: TRBJ2-7

CDR3 DNA: TGTGCCTCTCGCTCGGGCACTGAAGCTTTCTTT
CDR3 protein: CASRSGTEAFF
V gene: TRBV6-5
clone size: -
D gene: -
J gene: TRBJ1-1

CDR3 DNA: TGCGCCAGCAGTCTCCGAGCGGGGGGATCCTACAATGAGCAGTTCTTC
CDR3 protein: CASSLRAGGSYNEQFF
V gene: TRBV10-2
clone size: -
D gene: TRBD2
J gene: TRBJ2-1

CDR3 DNA: TGTGCCAGCACACTCTTCTCTGGGGCCAACGTCCTGACTTTC
CDR3 protein: CASTLFSGANVLTF
V gene: TRBV2
clone size: -
D gene: -
J gene: TRBJ2-6

CDR3 DNA: TGTGCCAGCAGCGGGGGTGCTAGCGGGGGGCCCCACACCGGGGAGCTGTTTTTT
CDR3 protein: CASSGGASGGPHTGELFF
V gene: TRBV5-4
clone size: -
D gene: TRBD2
J gene: TRBJ2-2

CDR3 DNA: TGTGCCAGGGGGGCAGAAGTCCCCTTCTACGAGCAGTACTTC
CDR3 protein: CARGAEVPFYEQYF
V gene: TRBV5-3
clone size: -
D gene: -
J gene: TRBJ2-7